One TCR beta chain is described in this entry. It was at deep level that the assay was run. Clones were sequenced by immunoSEQ multiplex PCR, and TCRdb holds only the in-frame ones, with some missing. The sample holds 1,400,000 or so clones; about 98.5% are singletons and the top ten take approximately 0.4%. V was pared by 1 base and J by 14 bases, with 12 bases of the junction left unmatched. Looked up from germline, CDR1 is MNHEY and CDR2 is SMNVEV (reference sequence). This CDR3 contains 16 residues. Caucasian adults residing in Nashville, Tennessee made up all the donors. These data originate in a study of shared clonotypes between healthy human individuals. At the level of the study: Donors were a couple of women and a few men aged 18 to 49. For every donor, three CD4 naive, three CD4 memory, two CD8 naive and one CD8 memory plates were used.

Sequenced: naive CD4+ T cells sorted from blood. Subset noted: CD45RA+ positively selected. The V gene is TRBV27, the J gene TRBJ2-1; 12 nucleotides align to TRBD2. The origin of this receptor is a man between 25 and 39 years old in good health. CDR3 protein: CASSLFLGLAGRGEFF. In DNA form, the CDR3 reads TGTGCCAGCAGTTTATTCCTCGGACTAGCGGGAAGAGGGGAGTTCTTC.